This TCR beta chain was recorded in a study of breast tumors, draining lymph nodes, adjacent tissues. Axillary draining lymph nodes of breast cancer patients supplied the node samples. General study results and limits: Findings are consistent with lymph node origin and intratumoral expansion of most tumor T cells.

With regard to this clonotype: The antigen remains undetermined. At one end, the junction sequence differs from germline, possibly due to a read error.

This CDR3 spans 17 amino acids. CDR1 and CDR2 (germline): SGHTS, YDEGEE. TCRdb analysed the multiplex PCR reads with MiXCR anew, one entry per CDR3 protein. The sample includes 85,000 to 130,000 distinct CDR3 sequences, around 30% of them seen just once. Sample: axillary lymph node tissue. The V gene is TRBV5-8, the J gene TRBJ2-5; a possible D gene is TRBD1 (6 bases). The receptor was derived from a female donor with breast cancer. Some clones in this sample may be carry-over from other donors' samples. CDR3 loop: CASRRNRARGRQETQHF. In DNA form, the CDR3 reads TGTGCCAGCAGAAGAAATCGGGCCAGGGGCCGCCAAGAGACCCAGCACTTC.